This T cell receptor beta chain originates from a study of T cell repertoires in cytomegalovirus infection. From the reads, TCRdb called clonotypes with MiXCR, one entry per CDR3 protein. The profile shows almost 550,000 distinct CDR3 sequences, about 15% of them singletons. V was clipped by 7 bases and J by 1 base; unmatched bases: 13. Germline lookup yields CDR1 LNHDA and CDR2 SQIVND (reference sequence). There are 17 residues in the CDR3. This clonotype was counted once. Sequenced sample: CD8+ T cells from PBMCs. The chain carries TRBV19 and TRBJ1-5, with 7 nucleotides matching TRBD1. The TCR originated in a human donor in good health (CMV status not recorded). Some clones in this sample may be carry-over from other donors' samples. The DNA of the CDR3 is TGTGCCAGTACCTTTATAGGGGGCGCGGACAGCAATCAGCCCCAGCATTTT. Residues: CASTFIGGADSNQPQHF.